The 11 T cell receptor beta chains below were found in one sample sequenced in a study of response to subunit inactivated influenza vaccine (dated by TCRdb to between 2017 and 2018). The receptor library was made with RT-PCR. The listed sequencing device is Illumina HiSeq 2500. The public reads were reprocessed in TCRdb via fastp at Q25 and MiXCR, keeping in-frame beta chains. Rows with one shared CDR3 protein collapse into an entry with the most common genes and DNA. In all, the sample holds some 600,000 distinct CDR3 sequences, and less than 15% of those were seen once. 7.5% to 8% of the sample comes from the top ten. The sample here was PBMCs from blood, taken less than 15 days before vaccination. These receptors were collected from a man aged 45-65 years who received an inactivated influenza vaccine. Donor details come from another sample of the same person, matched by shared clones.

This clonotype was seen a handful of times. V gene TRBV7-9 combines with J gene TRBJ2-1; 7 nucleotides match TRBD2. The V gene end was trimmed by 2 bases and the J gene end by 7 bases; junction bases not matched to a gene: 14. Germline values: CDR1 SEHNR, CDR2 FQNEAQ (reference sequence). The CDR3 covers 17 residues. The CDR3, as DNA: TGTGCCAGCAGCTTACCCGGACTAGTTGGTCGGATGAATGAGCAGTTCTTC. This sequence encodes CASSLPGLVGRMNEQFF.

The CDR3 sequence is CASSLGLGGNEAFF. The CDR3 DNA follows: TGTGCCAGCAGTTTAGGCCTCGGGGGGAATGAAGCTTTCTTT. This chain connects TRBV12-3 or TRBV12-4 to TRBJ1-1; a possible D gene is TRBD1 (5 bases). V lost 1 base to trimming and J lost 7 bases, with 13 bases between them. The CDR3 totals 14 residues.

The genes are TRBV20-1 and TRBJ1-6; D gene ambiguous. The germline V gene has CDR1 DFQATT and CDR2 SNEGSKA (reference sequence). This CDR3 has 15 residues. V dropped 0 bases and J dropped 3 bases, with 9 bases sitting between them. DNA of the CDR3: TGCAGTGCTAGAGATCCGCAGAGCTATAATTCACCCCTCCACTTT. Translated, it gives CSARDPQSYNSPLHF.

This sequence joins TRBV14 and TRBJ1-6; 7 bases map to TRBD1. V was clipped by 6 bases and J by 7 bases; unmatched bases: 6. Germline CDR1 reads SGHDN; CDR2 reads FVKESK. The CDR3 consists of 14 residues. CDR3 residues: CASRPGTVNSPLHF. CDR3 nucleotide sequence: TGTGCCAGCAGACCCGGGACAGTCAATTCACCCCTCCACTTT.

The genes are TRBV7-9 and TRBJ1-1; 9 positions match TRBD1. Germline-derived CDR1 and CDR2 are SEHNR and FQNEAQ (reference sequence). This CDR3 is built from 13 residues. V gave up 5 bases and J gave up 8 bases; unmatched junction bases: 6. CDR3 region: CASSITGGAEAFF. CDR3 nucleotide sequence: TGTGCCAGCAGCATAACAGGGGGCGCCGAAGCTTTCTTT.

The chain combines TRBV5-1 with TRBJ2-2; 8 bases are a match to TRBD1. V lost 4 bases, J lost 7 bases, and 6 bases stayed unmatched. Germline CDR1 SGHRS, CDR2 YFSETQ. There are 14 residues in the CDR3. In DNA form, the CDR3 reads TGCGCCAGCAGCCAAACAGGGACAGGCGGGGAGCTGTTTTTT. It is translated as CASSQTGTGGELFF. Combining the CDR3 with reference TRBV5-1 and TRBJ2-2 gives the whole variable domain KAGVTQTPRYLIKTRGQQVTLSCSPISGHRSVSWYQQTPGQGLQFLFEYFSETQRNKGNFPGRFSGRQFSNSRSEMNVSTLELGDSALYLCASSQTGTGGELFFGEGSRLTVL.

This clonotype was counted a few times. The chain uses TRBV20-1 and TRBJ2-5; 7 bases match TRBD1. Germline lookup yields CDR1 DFQATT and CDR2 SNEGSKA (reference sequence). The CDR3 spans 15 residues. With V trimmed by 6 bases and J by 4 bases, 14 bases remained unmatched. CDR3 bases: TGCAGTGCGCGACGATCCGGGACAGCGTTAGAGACCCAGTACTTC. Its translation: CSARRSGTALETQYF.

The chain employs TRBV5-1 and TRBJ1-2; no clear D. The CDR3 covers 16 residues. CDR1 is SGHRS and CDR2 is YFSETQ in the germline V gene. V was pared by 4 bases and J by 0 bases, with 16 bases between. CDR3 region: CASSPTGSRANYGYTF. The CDR3 DNA is TGCGCCAGCAGCCCAACCGGGAGTCGGGCTAACTATGGCTACACCTTC. Drawing the rest from reference TRBV5-1 and TRBJ1-2, the complete variable domain is KAGVTQTPRYLIKTRGQQVTLSCSPISGHRSVSWYQQTPGQGLQFLFEYFSETQRNKGNFPGRFSGRQFSNSRSEMNVSTLELGDSALYLCASSPTGSRANYGYTFGSGTRLTVV.

This clonotype was counted only a few times. This chain uses TRBV12-3 or TRBV12-4 with TRBJ2-7; 7 bases agree with TRBD1. The length of the CDR3 is 17 residues. The trim removed 5 bases at V and 2 bases at J, leaving 15 bases unmatched. CDR3 protein: CASSLTWDSPLAYEQYF. DNA of the CDR3: TGTGCCAGCAGTCTTACTTGGGACAGCCCGCTAGCCTACGAGCAGTACTTC.

This clonotype was recorded at least ten times. The chain combines TRBV11-2 with TRBJ2-1; possibly TRBD2 for D (6 bases). Trimming cost V 5 bases and J 2 bases, with 7 bases left between them. Per germline, CDR1 SGHAT and CDR2 FQNNGV. The CDR3 is 13 amino acids. The CDR3, as DNA: TGTGCCAGCAGCGGAGGGACCTACAATGAGCAGTTCTTC. It translates to CASSGGTYNEQFF.

The chain is built from TRBV7-6 and TRBJ2-7, with D possibly being TRBD1 (5 bases). Looked up from germline, CDR1 is SGHVS and CDR2 is FNYEAQ. This CDR3 contains 17 residues. V gave up 2 bases and J gave up 2 bases, with 19 bases separating them. The DNA for the CDR3 is TGTGCCAGCAGCTTATCCGACCGTCAGGGCCTACCCTACGAGCAGTACTTC. It yields the protein CASSLSDRQGLPYEQYF.